This TCR beta chain was observed in a study of blood T cell repertoires in COVID-19. Study at large: Samples came from the United States, Italy and Spain, spanning acute and convalescent COVID-19. T cells, B-cell-depleted T cells, or PBMCs supplied cDNA or gDNA.

In the authors' workflow: Reference gene primer amplification gave nucleated cell count estimates. Sequenced by immunoSEQ multiplex PCR; TCRdb stores in-frame clones only, minus some. The V and J calls and clone size were taken over from that table, and D and trimming were inferred from the DNA. Here the sample spans about 220,000 clones, 80% being singletons. The CDR3 consists of 12 residues. Germline V gene sequence: CDR1 MNHEY, CDR2 SVGEGT. V was cut by 2 bases and J by 8 bases, with 6 bases left in between. Source material: peripheral blood. The TCR originated in a human donor in a cohort sampled during active COVID-19. The V call is TRBV6-2 or TRBV6-3, the J call TRBJ2-2; D not certain. The CDR3 sequence is CASSYILGELFF. CDR3 DNA: TGTGCCAGCAGTTACATTCTGGGGGAGCTGTTTTTT.